These 31 T cell receptor beta chains came from one sample sequenced in a study of CD8+CD57+ T cells in acquired aplastic anemia. All patients picked for sequencing had shown, by flow cytometry, an expansion of CD8+CD57+ cells. Investigators profiled TCR beta VDJ and CDR3 from genomic DNA template. In TCRdb, the reads were re-called with MiXCR into one record per CDR3 protein. The table shows roughly 120,000 distinct CDR3 sequences, with under 65% occurring only once. Sequencing input: sorted CD4+, CD8+, or CD8+CD57+ T cells (not recorded which) from PBMCs. The receptor source for this set is a human donor with aplastic anemia.

The rearrangement uses TRBV5-1 and TRBJ2-7; possibly TRBD1 for D (6 bases). Germline-derived CDR1 and CDR2 are SGHRS and YFSETQ. The CDR3 loop spans 13 amino acids. The V and J ends lost 0 bases and 5 bases respectively, with 9 bases between them. The CDR3, as DNA: TGCGCCAGCAGCTTGGCAGACAGGAACGAGCAGTACTTC. It is translated as CASSLADRNEQYF.

CDR3 sequence reads: CAISELDRVDNEQFF. The CDR3 region has the DNA TGTGCCATCAGTGAGCTGGACAGGGTGGACAATGAGCAGTTCTTC. The chain joins TRBV10-3 to TRBJ2-1; 8 bases agree with TRBD1. J lost 5 bases, V lost 2 bases, and 5 bases had no gene match. The CDR3 sequence is 15 residues long. Germline CDR1 reads ENHRY; CDR2 reads SYGVKD.

As to this clonotype: A much larger clone sits a single nucleotide away, making a read error possible. The V and J genes are TRBV9 and TRBJ2-2, with D unresolved. This CDR3 has 14 residues. Germline loops: CDR1 SGDLS, CDR2 YYNGEE. V gave up 5 bases and J gave up 6 bases, with 14 bases separating them. CDR3 residues: CASRDLYGSGELFF. Here the CDR3 DNA reads TGTGCCAGCAGGGACCTTTACGGATCCGGGGAGCTGTTTTTT.

To note about this clonotype: One end of the junction is discordant with germline, which a read error may explain. The chain links TRBV9 to TRBJ1-1; no definite D call. This CDR3 is built from 14 residues. Germline V CDR1 and CDR2: SGDLS, YYNGEE. The CDR3 DNA reads TGTGCCGGCAGCGTAGCAGAGAGGAACACTGAGGCTTTCTTT. Encoded protein: CAGSVAERNTEAFF.

The rearrangement links TRBV20-1 to TRBJ1-6; D gene unclear. Germline values: CDR1 DFQATT, CDR2 SNEGSKA (reference sequence). This CDR3 has 14 amino acids. Deletions cut 3 bases from V and 3 bases from J, with 9 bases between. CDR3 DNA sequence: TGCAGTGCTAGCCGCACAATCTATAATTCACCCCTCCACTTT. Residues: CSASRTIYNSPLHF.

Note on this clonotype: This may stem from a read error, because a much larger clone lies one nucleotide away. This chain joins TRBV9 and TRBJ2-7; D possibly uses TRBD1 or TRBD2 (5 bases each). Germline V gives CDR1 SGDLS, CDR2 YYNGEE. V shed 0 bases and J shed 4 bases, with 14 bases lying between them. This CDR3 comprises 15 residues. CDR3 nucleotides: TGTGCCAGCAGCGTAGGAGGGGTTGGGGGATACGAGCAGTACTTC. This encodes CASSVGGVGGYEQYF.

This sequence joins TRBV5-1 and TRBJ2-2; no reliable D call. Germline V gene lookup returns CDR1 SGHRS and CDR2 YFSETQ. V gave up 0 bases and J gave up 3 bases, with 6 bases separating them. The CDR3 totals 14 residues. The CDR3 DNA follows: TGCGCCAGCAGCTTGGCGCTGGACACCGGGGAGCTGTTTTTT. As protein: CASSLALDTGELFF.

The rearrangement uses TRBV2 and TRBJ2-7; D may be TRBD1 (6 bases). The CDR3 runs 15 residues. V was cut by 6 bases and J by 2 bases, with 17 bases left in between. Germline CDR1 reads SNHLY; CDR2 reads FYNNEI. CDR3 sequence reads: CASRLYRENPYEQYF. The DNA for the CDR3 is TGTGCCAGCAGACTCTACAGGGAGAACCCCTACGAGCAGTACTTC. Complete variable domain (other parts from reference TRBV2 and TRBJ2-7): EPEVTQTPSHQVTQMGQEVILRCVPISNHLYFYWYRQILGQKVEFLVSFYNNEISEKSEIFDDQFSVERPDGSNFTLKIRSTKLEDSAMYFCASRLYRENPYEQYFGPGTRLTVT.

This chain links TRBV5-6 with TRBJ1-1; D remains unclear. Trimming removed 2 bases at V and 5 bases at J, with 7 bases between. This CDR3 comprises 12 residues. Germline CDR1 and CDR2: SGHDT and YYEEEE. The CDR3 sequence: CASSFSRTEAFF. The CDR3 DNA follows: TGTGCCAGCAGCTTTTCGCGTACTGAAGCTTTCTTT.

The chain links TRBV7-9 to TRBJ2-5; D call uncertain. The CDR3 extends over 13 amino acids. The V gene's germline CDR1 is SEHNR and CDR2 FQNEAQ (reference sequence). With 0 bases removed from V and 5 bases from J, the gap between germline ends came to 7 bases. The CDR3 is CASSLAPVETQYF. In DNA, the CDR3 is TGTGCCAGCAGCTTAGCCCCCGTGGAGACCCAGTACTTC.

This clonotype has only a few counts. This sequence joins TRBV29-1 and TRBJ2-7; D unresolved. The germline gives CDR1 SQVTM, CDR2 ANQGSEA. Trimming shortened V by 4 bases and J by 2 bases, and 12 bases separated the two germline ends. This CDR3 is 13 amino acids long. The CDR3 bases are TGCAGCGTTGGCAAGGCCTCCACCTACGAGCAGTACTTC. Translating gives CSVGKASTYEQYF.

This clonotype has at least ten counts. The genes are TRBV7-8 and TRBJ1-1; 9 nucleotides align to TRBD1. Germline CDR1 SGHVS, CDR2 FQNEAQ. The CDR3 has 16 amino acids. V gave up 0 bases and J gave up 3 bases; unmatched junction bases: 5. CDR3 sequence reads: CASSLARDREDTEAFF. In DNA form, the CDR3 reads TGTGCCAGCAGCTTAGCCCGGGACAGGGAGGACACTGAAGCTTTCTTT.

This clonotype has just one count. The gene calls are TRBV20-1 and TRBJ2-7; 11 nucleotides agree with TRBD2. The DNA end is a closer match to TRBJ2-5, so the J assignment may be wrong. Germline V gives CDR1 DFQATT, CDR2 SNEGSKA (reference sequence). The CDR3 consists of 14 residues. CDR3 region: CSARGSGREETQYF. CDR3 DNA sequence: TGCAGTGCTAGAGGTAGCGGGAGGGAAGAGACCCAGTACTTC.

This sequence joins TRBV10-2 and TRBJ1-6; 8 bases agree with TRBD1. Per the germline V gene, CDR1 is WSHSY and CDR2 is SAAADI. The CDR3 is 17 amino acids. The V and J ends lost 7 bases and 9 bases, in that order; junction bases with no gene match: 17. This CDR3 reads CASNLEGETGGGSPLHF. CDR3 bases: TGCGCCAGCAACCTAGAAGGGGAAACAGGGGGAGGTTCACCCCTCCACTTT.

This clonotype was detected only a few times. The rearrangement links TRBV30 to TRBJ2-3; D unclear. The V end was cut by 4 bases, the J end by 0 bases, with 8 bases between. CDR1 is GTSNPN, CDR2 SVGIG, per germline (reference sequence). This CDR3 region has 13 residues. CDR3 in DNA: TGTGCCTGGATGGGCCTTAGCACAGATACGCAGTATTTT. Protein sequence: CAWMGLSTDTQYF.

Note on this clonotype: A read error may be the cause here, since a much bigger clone is one base away. This chain connects TRBV12-3 or TRBV12-4 to TRBJ1-2, with a possible D match to TRBD1 (5 bases). There are 12 residues in the CDR3. Trimming left V 7 bases short and J 3 bases short, with 9 bases between. In DNA form, the CDR3 reads TGTGCCAGCATGGGGCTGGACTATGGCTACACCTTC. Protein product: CASMGLDYGYTF.

This clonotype was observed many times. CDR3 sequence reads: CASSFGDEQFF. The CDR3 DNA is TGTGCCAGCAGCTTCGGAGATGAGCAGTTCTTC. V gene TRBV7-8 combines with J gene TRBJ2-1; D call uncertain. Germline V gene lookup returns CDR1 SGHVS and CDR2 FQNEAQ. V was trimmed by 3 bases and J by 8 bases, leaving 5 bases between them. The CDR3 totals 11 residues.

Ten or more counts support this clonotype. The gene calls are TRBV7-8 and TRBJ1-5, with TRBD1 identical over 7 bases. V dropped 3 bases and J dropped 3; count of bases not matched to a gene: 5. The CDR3 contains 15 residues. Germline CDR1 SGHVS, CDR2 FQNEAQ. DNA of the CDR3: TGTGCCAGCAGCTTGAGAGGGGGCAACAATCAGCCCCAGCATTTT. It encodes CASSLRGGNNQPQHF.

The CDR3 nucleotides read TGTGCCAGCAGCTTAGTGGGGACACCGAACACTGAAGCTTTCTTT. It encodes CASSLVGTPNTEAFF. This sequence joins TRBV7-8 and TRBJ1-1; a possible D gene is TRBD1 (6 bases). From germline, CDR1 is SGHVS and CDR2 FQNEAQ. This CDR3 has 15 amino acids. Trimming took 1 base from V and 1 from J, leaving 10 bases between them. The full variable domain, with the rest looked up from reference TRBV7-8 and TRBJ1-1, is GAGVSQSPRYKVAKRGQDVALRCDPISGHVSLFWYQQALGQGPEFLTYFQNEAQLDKSGLPSDRFFAERPEGSVSTLKIQRTQQEDSAVYLCASSLVGTPNTEAFFGQGTRLTVV.

The chain combines TRBV20-1 with TRBJ2-1; 10 bases are a match to TRBD2. The germline CDR1 and CDR2 sequences are DFQATT and SNEGSKA (reference sequence). With V trimmed by 5 bases and J by 4 bases, 8 bases remained unmatched. CDR3 length equals 15 residues. The CDR3 DNA follows: TGCAGTGCTGGCCTTAGTAGCGGGGGGTACAATGAGCAGTTCTTC. Translation: CSAGLSSGGYNEQFF.

This clonotype was found many times. This sequence joins TRBV7-9 and TRBJ1-2; D is possibly TRBD1 (5 bases). The CDR3 totals 15 residues. In germline, CDR1 is SEHNR, CDR2 FQNEAQ (reference sequence). V was trimmed by 5 bases and J by 3 bases, leaving 16 bases between them. The CDR3 DNA sequence: TGTGCCAGCAGCATATCAGGGCTCGGTCACTATGGCTACACCTTC. It codes for CASSISGLGHYGYTF.

This clonotype showed up just a few times. The rearrangement uses TRBV24-1 and TRBJ1-2, with D possibly being TRBD1 (5 bases). CDR3 length: 12 amino acids. Germline CDR1 is KGHDR and CDR2 is SFDVKD. The germline V and J ends were trimmed by 2 bases and 7 bases, with 7 bases remaining between them. Written as DNA, the CDR3 is TGTGCCACCAGTGATTCAGGGTTTGGCTACACCTTC. This gives the protein CATSDSGFGYTF.

DNA of the CDR3: TGCGCCAGCAGTTACGGGACAGAATACGAGCAGTACTTC. Residues: CASSYGTEYEQYF. The chain uses TRBV10-2 and TRBJ2-7; TRBD1 matches at 7 bases. The germline V gene encodes CDR1 WSHSY and CDR2 SAAADI. V gave up 5 bases and J gave up 4 bases; unmatched junction bases: 5. The CDR3 sequence is 13 residues long.

This clonotype was picked up a small number of times. The gene calls are TRBV7-9 and TRBJ2-3; D is perhaps TRBD2 (5 bases). CDR3 size: 11 residues. The germline V gene encodes CDR1 SEHNR and CDR2 FQNEAQ (reference sequence). Trimming removed 6 bases at V and 6 bases at J, with 7 bases between. The chain's CDR3 is CASRVADTQYF. The DNA of the CDR3 is TGTGCCAGCAGGGTAGCGGATACGCAGTATTTT.

The V gene is TRBV19, the J gene TRBJ1-5, with TRBD1 as a possible D gene (5 bases). Germline CDR1 reads LNHDA; CDR2 reads SQIVND (reference sequence). V gave up 0 bases and J gave up 6 bases, with 12 bases separating them. This CDR3 contains 15 residues. CDR3 sequence reads: CASSIEGREAQPQHF. CDR3 DNA sequence: TGTGCCAGTAGTATAGAGGGCAGGGAAGCTCAGCCCCAGCATTTT. The entire variable domain, with the rest obtained from reference TRBV19 and TRBJ1-5, is as follows: DGGITQSPKYLFRKEGQNVTLSCEQNLNHDAMYWYRQDPGQGLRLIYYSQIVNDFQKGDIAEGYSVSREKKESFPLTVTSAQKNPTAFYLCASSIEGREAQPQHFGDGTRLSIL.

The CDR3: CATSDAPGTGKTGELFF. In nucleotides, the CDR3 is TGTGCCACCAGTGACGCCCCAGGGACGGGTAAAACCGGGGAGCTGTTTTTT. The chain recombines TRBV24-1 with TRBJ2-2; D possibly uses TRBD1 or TRBD2 (5 bases each). Germline CDR1 reads KGHDR; CDR2 reads SFDVKD. This CDR3 is built from 17 residues. Trimming left V 4 bases short and J 5 bases short, with 19 bases between.

The chain joins TRBV20-1 to TRBJ2-3; no reliable D call. Deletions cut 6 bases from V and 0 bases from J, with 13 bases between. The CDR3 totals 14 residues. From germline, CDR1 is DFQATT and CDR2 SNEGSKA (reference sequence). The CDR3 nucleotides are TGCAGTGCGCCGTGGGGTCCTAGCACAGATACGCAGTATTTT. Encoded protein: CSAPWGPSTDTQYF.

The rearrangement joins TRBV9 to TRBJ2-1; D unresolved. The CDR3 covers 15 residues. V lost 0 bases and J 7 bases, leaving 14 bases between the germline ends. Looked up from germline, CDR1 is SGDLS and CDR2 is YYNGEE. CDR3 DNA: TGTGCCAGCAGCGTAGAGTGGCTAGGAAGTAATGAGCAGTTCTTC. Amino acids: CASSVEWLGSNEQFF.

This clonotype was detected a few times. The CDR3 loop is CASRGTGDGYTF. The CDR3 bases are TGTGCCAGCAGGGGGACAGGGGATGGCTACACCTTC. The chain uses TRBV2 and TRBJ1-2, with 10 bases matching TRBD1. V lost 6 bases to trimming and J lost 6 bases; unmatched junction nucleotides: 1. In germline, CDR1 is SNHLY, CDR2 FYNNEI. There are 12 residues in the CDR3. Full variable domain (rest looked up from reference TRBV2 and TRBJ1-2): EPEVTQTPSHQVTQMGQEVILRCVPISNHLYFYWYRQILGQKVEFLVSFYNNEISEKSEIFDDQFSVERPDGSNFTLKIRSTKLEDSAMYFCASRGTGDGYTFGSGTRLTVV.

Ten or more counts support this clonotype. The V call is TRBV9, the J call TRBJ2-3; 9 bases agree with TRBD1. Germline values: CDR1 SGDLS, CDR2 YYNGEE. There are 15 residues in the CDR3. The V and J ends lost 0 bases and 5 bases, in that order; junction bases with no gene match: 4. CDR3 nucleotides: TGTGCCAGCAGCGTAGAACAGGGGGCGAGAGATACGCAGTATTTT. Residues: CASSVEQGARDTQYF.

The chain uses TRBV10-3 and TRBJ1-5, with TRBD1 as a possible D gene (5 bases). Germline loops: CDR1 ENHRY, CDR2 SYGVKD. The ends were cut back, 6 bases at V and 6 bases at J, with 9 bases in the middle. The CDR3 consists of 12 residues. The CDR3, as DNA: TGTGCCATCAGGGGGCCTTTTCAGCCCCAGCATTTT. The encoded protein is CAIRGPFQPQHF.